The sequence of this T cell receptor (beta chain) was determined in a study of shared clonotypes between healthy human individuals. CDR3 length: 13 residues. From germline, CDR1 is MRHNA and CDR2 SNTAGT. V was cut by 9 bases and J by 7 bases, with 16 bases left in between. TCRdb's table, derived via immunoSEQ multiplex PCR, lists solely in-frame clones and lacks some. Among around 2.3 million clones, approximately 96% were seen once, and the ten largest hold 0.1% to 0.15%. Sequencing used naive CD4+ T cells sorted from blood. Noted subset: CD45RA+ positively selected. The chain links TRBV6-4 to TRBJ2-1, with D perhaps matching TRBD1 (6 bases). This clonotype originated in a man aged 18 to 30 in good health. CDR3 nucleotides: TGTGCCAGGTTTTTCAGGGGCAAAAATGAGCAGTTCTTC. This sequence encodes CARFFRGKNEQFF.